This record concerns one T cell receptor beta chain sequence. The antigen is unknown. The CDR3 is 17 amino acids. The germline CDR1 and CDR2 sequences are SQVTM and ANQGSEA. Unmatched junction bases numbered 13, after V lost 3 bases and J lost 3 bases. Scientists amplified the TCR beta CDR3 regions from RNA transcripts. The library came from an HTBI-primed first-round RT-PCR and a second-round multiplex PCR. TCRdb passed the multiplex PCR reads through MiXCR, listing each CDR3 protein once. Of 680,000 or so distinct CDR3 sequences listed, about a fifth are singletons. Pregnant or lactating patients and those with other autoimmune diseases or uncontrolled infections were excluded. The entry originates in a study of Graves' ophthalmopathy and Graves' hyperthyroidism. In the study overall: Peripheral blood sampling occurred at initial diagnosis, before any treatment. Study-level results: Most clonotypes expanded in thyroid above 0.001 frequency were present in blood too.

This sequence was found in a woman aged 18-29 years with stable Graves' hyperthyroidism. Some clones in this sample may be carry-over from other donors' samples. The sample consisted of peripheral blood. V usage is TRBV29-1 and J usage is TRBJ2-5; 10 bases are a match to TRBD2. The CDR3, as DNA: TGCAGCGTTGATCTTACGTCTAGCGGGGGCTTCAAAGAGACCCAGTACTTC. It encodes CSVDLTSSGGFKETQYF. Drawing the rest from reference TRBV29-1 and TRBJ2-5, the complete variable domain is SAVISQKPSRDICQRGTSLTIQCQVDSQVTMMFWYRQQPGQSLTLIATANQGSEATYESGFVIDKFPISRPNLTFSTLTVSNMSPEDSSIYLCSVDLTSSGGFKETQYFGPGTRLLVL.